A selection of T cell receptor beta chains follows, all from one sample in a study of cytomegalovirus exposure and HLA in healthy donors. TCRdb's table, derived via immunoSEQ multiplex PCR, lists solely in-frame clones and lacks some. The sample has 180,000 or so clones, 76% seen once; the top ten hold around 1.6%. Sequencing was done on a sample of PBMCs. These receptors originate from a man aged 18 to 29 in good health and CMV-seronegative. CDR3s leave out the opening cysteine and the closing phenylalanine or tryptophan.

v_gene,j_gene,CDR3aa
TRBV6-5,TRBJ1-5,ASRRQGQGNQPQH
TRBV9,TRBJ2-2,ASSPDGGSWLTGELF
TRBV5-3,TRBJ1-2,ARSRAGQGVVNYGYT
TRBV6-5,TRBJ1-1,ASSYLVGGTEAF
TRBV5-1,TRBJ1-3,ASSQEGTVGNTIY
TRBV27,TRBJ1-6,ASSWGQPNSPLH
TRBV27,TRBJ2-7,ATGLGGYEQY
TRBV5-1,TRBJ1-3,ASSPTGFASGNTIY
TRBV7-2,TRBJ2-3,ASSLGASGADTQY
TRBV28,TRBJ2-1,ASSSLRGALSYNEQF
TRBV5-1,TRBJ1-6,ASSSGQGGNSPLH
TRBV9,TRBJ1-3,ASSADRAGNTIY
TRBV7-8,TRBJ1-1,ASSLGQGAKAF
TRBV28,TRBJ1-3,ASGRRQGRNTIY
TRBV29-1,TRBJ1-3,SVVKQGGNTIY
TRBV19,TRBJ1-5,ASNPIAPGGQPQH
TRBV5-1,TRBJ1-2,ASRLRDRENYGYT
TRBV14,TRBJ2-1,ASSSLWGDEQF
TRBV10-3,TRBJ2-5,AISESGGGTQY
TRBV6-5,TRBJ2-2,ATRSDTGELF
TRBV10-3,TRBJ2-2,AISESMVRRTGELF
TRBV5-1,TRBJ2-1,ASSFFSGGTYNEQF
TRBV21-1,TRBJ2-7,ASSKAAGLYEQY
TRBV10-3,TRBJ1-6,AISESPGPLH